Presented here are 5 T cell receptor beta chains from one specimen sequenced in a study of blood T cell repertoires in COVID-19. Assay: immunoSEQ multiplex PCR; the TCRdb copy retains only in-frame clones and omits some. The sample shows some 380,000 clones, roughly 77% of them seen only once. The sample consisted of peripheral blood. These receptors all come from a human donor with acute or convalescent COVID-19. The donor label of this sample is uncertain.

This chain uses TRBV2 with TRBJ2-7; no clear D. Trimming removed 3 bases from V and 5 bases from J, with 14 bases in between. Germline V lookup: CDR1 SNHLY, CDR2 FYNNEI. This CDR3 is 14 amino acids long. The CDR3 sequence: CASSEVWAVNEQYF. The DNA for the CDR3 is TGTGCCAGCAGTGAGGTTTGGGCAGTAAACGAGCAGTACTTC.

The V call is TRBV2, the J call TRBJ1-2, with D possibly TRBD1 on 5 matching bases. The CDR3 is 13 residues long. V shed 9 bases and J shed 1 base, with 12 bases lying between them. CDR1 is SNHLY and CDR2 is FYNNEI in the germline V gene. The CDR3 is CASKSGFNYGYTF. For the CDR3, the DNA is TGTGCCAGTAAATCAGGGTTTAACTATGGCTACACCTTC.

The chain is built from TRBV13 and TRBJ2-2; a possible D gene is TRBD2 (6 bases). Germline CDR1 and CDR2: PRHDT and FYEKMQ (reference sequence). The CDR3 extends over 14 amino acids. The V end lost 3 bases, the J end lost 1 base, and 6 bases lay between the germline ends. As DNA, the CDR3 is TGTGCCAGCAGCTTGGGACTGAACACCGGGGAGCTGTTTTTT. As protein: CASSLGLNTGELFF.

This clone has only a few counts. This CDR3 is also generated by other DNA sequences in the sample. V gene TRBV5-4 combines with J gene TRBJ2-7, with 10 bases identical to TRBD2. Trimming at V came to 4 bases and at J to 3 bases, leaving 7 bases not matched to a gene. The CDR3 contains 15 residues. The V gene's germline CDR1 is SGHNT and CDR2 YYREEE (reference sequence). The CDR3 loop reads CASSGGGTSVYEQYF. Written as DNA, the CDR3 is TGTGCCAGCAGCGGGGGGGGGACTAGCGTCTACGAGCAGTACTTC.

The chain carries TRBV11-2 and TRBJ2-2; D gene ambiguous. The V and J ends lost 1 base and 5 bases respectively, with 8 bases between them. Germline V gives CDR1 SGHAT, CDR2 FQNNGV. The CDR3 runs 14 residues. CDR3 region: CASSLVSVTGELFF. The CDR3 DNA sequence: TGTGCCAGCAGCTTAGTATCGGTTACCGGGGAGCTGTTTTTT.